This T cell receptor beta chain was sequenced in a study of blood T cell repertoires in COVID-19 (dated by TCRdb to 2018 to 2021). The study in broad terms: Samples covering the acute and convalescent phases of COVID-19 were provided by collaborators in the United States, Italy and Spain. The material from the prospective study consisted of cDNA or gDNA derived from T cells, B-cell-depleted T cells, or PBMCs. Deeply sampled blood TCRbeta repertoires from subjects exposed to, actively infected with, or recovered from COVID-19 were included in the dataset. The repertoires were released in a freely available public database intended as a resource for research on the immune response to SARS-CoV-2. The samples were drawn from two sources: the first 160 participants of the ongoing ImmuneRACE study, and approximately 1,300 subjects contributed by 6 global collaborators. Nearly every sample came with metadata listing a de-identified subject ID, COVID-19 status, age in years and sex. Where available, HLA class I and class II types were obtained from metadata supplied by the sample provider rather than from assay-based typing. What the study reported, not specific to this receptor: The quantity of clinical and demographic metadata differed by source and by participant and was supplied without curation.

As concerns this clone: Its antigen is unknown. Base qualities are not recorded, but no much larger clone differs from it by a single base.

Whole blood was collected in K2EDTA tubes by collaborating institutions according to the institutions' own protocols. For TCRbeta analysis, collaborator samples were shipped as frozen whole blood, as isolated PBMCs, or as DNA extracted from either sample type. CDR1 and CDR2, per the germline V gene (reference sequence), are SEHNR and FQNEAQ. Including the terminal cysteine and phenylalanine, the CDR3 comprises 17 residues. The CDR3 DNA has 51 bases and is translated from base 1. A distance of 23 bases separates the germline ends of V and J, which lose 5 bases and 4 bases respectively. TCRbeta CDR3 regions were amplified from genomic DNA using the immunoSEQ Assay, a bias-controlled multiplex PCR. In the source study's methods: Nucleated cell counts per sample were estimated from amplification of reference gene primers within the assay. Sequence reads were collapsed and filtered to measure the absolute abundance of every unique TCRbeta CDR3 rearrangement. For each sample, productive Simpson clonality was calculated as the square root of Simpson's diversity index across productive rearrangements. The source is immuneACCESS, and TCRdb retained only in-frame sequences with V and J called. Part of the clones is not carried over; for the studies checked, unresolved V genes explain less than half of this, and the remainder is unexplained. D and trimming come from the DNA, and the V and J calls and clone size come from that table. The sample yields approximately 75,000 clones; around 80% were counted once. Clones ranked in the top ten supply approximately 7.3% of the sample.

The TCR originated in a human donor in a cohort sampled during active COVID-19. The specimen was peripheral blood. The chain is encoded by TRBV7-9 joined to TRBJ1-1, with a tentative D gene TRBD1 over 6 matching bases. The DNA sequence reads TGTGCCAGCAGCCGACCCGACCTACAGGGTTGGGGCACTGAAGCTTTCTTT. Its amino acids are CASSRPDLQGWGTEAFF.